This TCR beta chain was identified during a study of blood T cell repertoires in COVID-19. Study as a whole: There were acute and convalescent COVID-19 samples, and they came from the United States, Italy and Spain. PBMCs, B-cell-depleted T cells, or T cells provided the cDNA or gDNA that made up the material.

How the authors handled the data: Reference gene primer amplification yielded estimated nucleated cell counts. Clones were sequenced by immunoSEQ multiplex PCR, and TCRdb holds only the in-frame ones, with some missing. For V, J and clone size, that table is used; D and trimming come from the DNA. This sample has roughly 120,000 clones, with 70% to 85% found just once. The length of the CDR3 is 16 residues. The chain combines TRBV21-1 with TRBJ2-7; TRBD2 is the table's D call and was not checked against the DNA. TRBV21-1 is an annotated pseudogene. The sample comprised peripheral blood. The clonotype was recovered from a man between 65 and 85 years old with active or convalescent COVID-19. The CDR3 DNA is TGTGCCAGCAGCAACGGAGGGGACGGAACCCCCTACGAGCAGTACTTC. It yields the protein CASSNGGDGTPYEQYF.